A selection of T cell receptor beta chains follows, all from one sample in a study of Ad26.COV2.S vaccination and SARS-CoV-2 variants. Repertoires were generated with immunoSEQ multiplex PCR, while TCRdb's copy carries only in-frame clones and drops some. The sample has about 400,000 clones; about 91% are singletons. The sequences come from peripheral blood, collected in a trial of Ad26.COV2.S vaccine versus placebo. These receptors came from a person aged 18 to 65 who received the Ad26.COV2.S COVID-19 vaccine or a placebo. Each CDR3 is given with its conserved first and last residue. The D gene is left open where the match is weak. Not every row has a clone size; where given, it reads once, few, many or a size class.

v_gene	abundance	j_gene	d_gene	CDR3aa	CDR3nt
TRBV6-5	NA	TRBJ1-1	TRBD1	CASNPRTGKAFF	TGTGCCAGCAACCCCCGGACAGGGAAAGCTTTCTTT
TRBV6-6	NA	TRBJ2-5	TRBD2	CASSRSGTRGGETQYF	TGTGCCAGCAGTCGATCCGGGACTAGGGGTGGAGAGACCCAGTACTTC
TRBV21-1	few	TRBJ1-5	NA	CASSKVGCRPSNQPQHF	TGTGCCAGCAGCAAAGTAGGTTGTAGGCCCAGCAATCAGCCCCAGCATTTT
TRBV5-5	NA	TRBJ1-1	NA	CASSLGRVDTEAFF	TGTGCCAGCAGCTTGGGCAGGGTGGACACTGAAGCTTTCTTT
TRBV6-2/TRBV6-3	NA	TRBJ2-2	TRBD2	CASSYPSGSINTGELFF	TGTGCCAGCAGTTATCCCAGCGGGAGTATAAACACCGGGGAGCTGTTTTTT
TRBV6-5	NA	TRBJ1-2	NA	CASRLGRGRYYGYTF	TGTGCCAGCAGACTTGGGCGAGGCAGATACTATGGCTACACCTTC
TRBV28	NA	TRBJ2-7	TRBD1	CASTGQGGSYEQYF	TGTGCCAGTACTGGACAGGGGGGATCCTACGAGCAGTACTTC
TRBV3-1/TRBV3-2	NA	TRBJ2-2	NA	CASQVHGANTGELFF	TGTGCCAGCCAGGTACACGGCGCGAACACCGGGGAGCTGTTTTTT
TRBV28	NA	TRBJ2-7	NA	CASSFSGGVLSEQYF	TGTGCCAGCAGTTTCTCGGGGGGCGTTTTGTCCGAGCAGTACTTC
TRBV6-5	NA	TRBJ2-5	TRBD1	CASSTEGAGETQYF	TGTGCCAGCAGTACCGAGGGGGCAGGGGAGACCCAGTACTTC
TRBV3-1/TRBV3-2	NA	TRBJ2-7	NA	CASSQDFAGETPYEQYF	TGTGCCAGCAGCCAAGATTTTGCAGGGGAAACTCCCTACGAGCAGTACTTC